This T cell receptor beta chain appears in the sequencing data of a study of identical twins. The study's findings and limits: Within twin pairs, the out-of-frame alpha sequences they shared showed excess low generation probability. Models came in too low on out-of-frame TCR alpha sharing in monozygotic twins.

The CDR3 extends over 12 amino acids. The ends were cut back, 0 bases at V and 7 bases at J, with 9 bases in the middle. CDR1 and CDR2 (germline): DFQATT, SNEGSKA (reference sequence). TCRdb independently ran MiXCR on the 5' RACE reads; one entry per CDR3 protein. This sample has around 1.7 million distinct CDR3 sequences, with around 33% found just once. All donors were healthy, and all were Caucasian. A remark on this clonotype: The target antigen is unknown.

The TCR originated in a newborn girl in good health. Material for sequencing was cord blood. The chain has TRBV20-1 and TRBJ1-2; D not resolved. CDR3: CSARDQEGGYTF. Here the CDR3 DNA reads TGCAGTGCTAGAGATCAAGAGGGTGGCTACACCTTC.